One and the same sample provided the 17 T cell receptor beta chains below, sequenced in a study of cytomegalovirus exposure and HLA in healthy donors. PCR was performed using 60 Vbeta and 13 Jbeta primers. The protocol was immunoSEQ multiplex PCR, while the TCRdb copy is restricted to in-frame clones and leaves out a portion. The data show around 160,000 clones, with approximately 85% seen just once and about a tenth held by the top ten. The specimen was PBMCs. The receptors were sampled from a man aged 18 to 30 in good health and CMV-seropositive.

This chain uses TRBV7-2 with TRBJ2-1, with D tentatively TRBD1 (6 bases). The CDR3 covers 17 residues. Trimming took 1 base from V and 5 from J, leaving 18 bases between them. CDR1 is SGHTA and CDR2 is FQGNSA in the germline V gene. The CDR3, as DNA: TGTGCCAGCAGCTTAGAACCGGGACACAGAATAAACAATGAGCAGTTCTTC. Encoded protein: CASSLEPGHRINNEQFF.

This rearrangement joins TRBV18 to TRBJ2-4; 13 bases map to TRBD2. Germline loops: CDR1 KGHSH, CDR2 LQKENI. This CDR3 has 14 amino acids. Losses at the gene ends were 6 bases for V and 13 bases for J; bases not matched to a gene: 9. The CDR3 loop is CASSTGTSGVLQYF. The CDR3 DNA sequence: TGTGCCAGCTCTACCGGGACTAGCGGGGTATTACAGTACTTC.

This clone turned up a few times. This sequence joins TRBV9 and TRBJ2-7; 8 bases line up with TRBD2. The CDR3 consists of 17 residues. With V trimmed by 0 bases and J by 2 bases, 10 bases remained unmatched. Germline V CDR1 and CDR2: SGDLS, YYNGEE. CDR3 coding DNA: TGTGCCAGCAGCGTAGGAGACCTAGCGGGTCCCGCCTACGAGCAGTACTTC. Protein: CASSVGDLAGPAYEQYF.

V and J are TRBV5-1 and TRBJ1-4; 10 bases map to TRBD1. The J segment lost 0 bases and the V segment lost 7 bases, leaving 6 bases of the junction unmatched. Germline CDR1 SGHRS, CDR2 YFSETQ. The CDR3 contains 16 residues. The CDR3 region is CASSRTGGPTNEKLFF. In DNA, the CDR3 is TGCGCCAGCTCAAGGACAGGGGGGCCAACTAATGAAAAACTGTTTTTT.

This chain connects TRBV25-1 to TRBJ2-5, with 10 bases matching TRBD1. V dropped 5 bases and J dropped 2; count of bases not matched to a gene: 8. The CDR3 length is 16 residues. Germline CDR1 and CDR2: MGHDK and SYGVNS. CDR3 DNA: TGTGCCAGCAGTAAACACCGGGACAGGGGACAAGAGACCCAGTACTTC. Its protein product is CASSKHRDRGQETQYF.

The V gene is TRBV7-9, the J gene TRBJ1-1, with 12 bases that match TRBD1. This CDR3 region has 16 residues. The germline V gene has CDR1 SEHNR and CDR2 FQNEAQ (reference sequence). The V gene end was trimmed by 3 bases and the J gene end by 1 base; junction bases not matched to a gene: 3. As DNA, the CDR3 is TGTGCCAGCAGCTTGGGGACAGGGGGCACGAACACTGAAGCTTTCTTT. Its translation is CASSLGTGGTNTEAFF.

The chain combines TRBV6-1 with TRBJ2-7; TRBD2 matches at 12 bases. The V segment lost 10 bases and the J segment 3 bases; nucleotides outside the gene matches: 7. The CDR3 covers 14 residues. Germline V gene lookup returns CDR1 MNHNS and CDR2 SASEGT. This chain's CDR3 is CAIEGLAGFYEQYF. DNA for the CDR3: TGTGCCATCGAAGGACTAGCGGGGTTCTACGAGCAGTACTTC.

The gene calls are TRBV28 and TRBJ1-4; 10 nucleotides line up with TRBD1. Losses at the gene ends were 5 bases for V and 7 bases for J; bases not matched to a gene: 7. Looked up from germline, CDR1 is MDHEN and CDR2 is SYDVKM. The CDR3 is 15 amino acids. This CDR3 reads CASSMGDRGVEKLFF. The CDR3 DNA sequence: TGTGCCAGCAGTATGGGGGACAGGGGCGTTGAAAAACTGTTTTTT. The variable domain in full, completed from reference TRBV28 and TRBJ1-4, reads DVKVTQSSRYLVKRTGEKVFLECVQDMDHENMFWYRQDPGLGLRLIYFSYDVKMKEKGDIPEGYSVSREKKERFSLILESASTNQTSMYLCASSMGDRGVEKLFFGSGTQLSVL.

The chain carries TRBV28 and TRBJ2-4; TRBD1 might be the D (6 bases). Trimming left V 8 bases short and J 0 bases short, with 17 bases between. The CDR3 loop spans 16 amino acids. CDR1 MDHEN and CDR2 SYDVKM come from the germline V gene. In DNA, the CDR3 is TGTGCCAGCGGGATAGGGGGATCTTTAGCCAAAAACATTCAGTACTTC. Translating gives CASGIGGSLAKNIQYF. Filled out from reference TRBV28 and TRBJ2-4, the complete variable domain reads DVKVTQSSRYLVKRTGEKVFLECVQDMDHENMFWYRQDPGLGLRLIYFSYDVKMKEKGDIPEGYSVSREKKERFSLILESASTNQTSMYLCASGIGGSLAKNIQYFGAGTRLSVL.

This clone is a singleton in its sample. This rearrangement joins TRBV5-1 to TRBJ2-5, with D perhaps TRBD2 (7 bases). TRBJ2-7 matches the DNA end more closely, so the J call is doubtful. Germline V CDR1 and CDR2: SGHRS, YFSETQ. The CDR3 spans 13 residues. The CDR3 DNA sequence: TGCGCCAGCAGCTCTTCAGGGGAGGGCGAGCAGTACTTC. As protein: CASSSSGEGEQYF.

The chain is built from TRBV19 and TRBJ2-2; 7 positions agree with TRBD2. This CDR3 region has 13 residues. Looked up from germline, CDR1 is LNHDA and CDR2 is SQIVND (reference sequence). The ends lost 5 bases at V and 6 bases at J; junction bases unmatched: 3. The CDR3 DNA sequence: TGTGCCAGTAGTCCGCTAGCGGCCGGGGAGCTGTTTTTT. Its translation is CASSPLAAGELFF.

The chain joins TRBV19 to TRBJ2-1; 14 positions agree with TRBD2. J lost 4 bases, V lost 4 bases, and 15 bases had no gene match. This CDR3 spans 20 amino acids. Germline V gives CDR1 LNHDA, CDR2 SQIVND (reference sequence). This CDR3 reads CASSTGLAGGLLAFYNEQFF. DNA for the CDR3: TGTGCCAGTAGTACAGGACTAGCGGGGGGCCTACTCGCGTTTTACAATGAGCAGTTCTTC.

The table lists this clone with a count of one. The chain's CDR3 is CASSLGTGRSGNTIYF. CDR3 in DNA: TGTGCCAGCAGCCTAGGAACAGGGCGATCTGGAAACACCATATATTTT. The genes are TRBV7-6 and TRBJ1-3; possible D gene TRBD1, 6 bases. The V and J ends lost 5 bases and 1 base respectively, with 15 bases between them. The CDR3 consists of 16 residues. CDR1 SGHVS and CDR2 FNYEAQ come from the germline V gene. Variable domain in full (rest from reference TRBV7-6 and TRBJ1-3): GAGVSQSPRYKVTKRGQDVALRCDPISGHVSLYWYRQALGQGPEFLTYFNYEAQQDKSGLPNDRFSAERPEGSISTLTIQRTEQRDSAMYRCASSLGTGRSGNTIYFGEGSWLTVV.

A few counts support this clone. Here the CDR3 DNA reads TGTGCCAGCAGCCTCGTCACCCAGGCTGAAGCTTTCTTT. Protein sequence: CASSLVTQAEAFF. This chain joins TRBV6-5 and TRBJ1-1; D is unresolved. CDR3 size: 13 residues. Trimming took 6 bases from V and 6 from J, leaving 14 bases between them. Germline CDR1 and CDR2: MNHEY and SVGAGI.

As concerns this clone: Sequence at one end of the junction differs from germline and may be a read error. The genes are TRBV7-9 and TRBJ1-5; possibly TRBD1 for D (5 bases). The V gene's germline CDR1 is SEHNR and CDR2 FQNEAQ (reference sequence). CDR3 size: 14 residues. The CDR3: CSSRPQVSNQPQHF. Here the CDR3 DNA reads TGTTCCAGCAGACCACAGGTTAGCAATCAGCCCCAGCATTTT.

V gene TRBV29-1 combines with J gene TRBJ1-1, with 7 positions matching TRBD1. Unmatched junction bases numbered 16, after V lost 0 bases and J lost 9 bases. In germline, CDR1 is SQVTM, CDR2 ANQGSEA. The CDR3 loop spans 16 amino acids. This CDR3 reads CSVEDLGQPTLSQAFF. In DNA, the CDR3 is TGCAGCGTTGAAGATCTGGGACAGCCAACCCTTAGCCAAGCTTTCTTT.

The rearrangement joins TRBV2 to TRBJ2-2; no firm D call. CDR3 length equals 13 residues. The germline CDR1 and CDR2 sequences are SNHLY and FYNNEI. The V gene lost 2 bases and the J gene lost 3 bases, with 4 bases spanning the gap. DNA of the CDR3: TGTGCCAGCAGTGAACTGTACACCGGGGAGCTGTTTTTT. Translation gives CASSELYTGELFF.